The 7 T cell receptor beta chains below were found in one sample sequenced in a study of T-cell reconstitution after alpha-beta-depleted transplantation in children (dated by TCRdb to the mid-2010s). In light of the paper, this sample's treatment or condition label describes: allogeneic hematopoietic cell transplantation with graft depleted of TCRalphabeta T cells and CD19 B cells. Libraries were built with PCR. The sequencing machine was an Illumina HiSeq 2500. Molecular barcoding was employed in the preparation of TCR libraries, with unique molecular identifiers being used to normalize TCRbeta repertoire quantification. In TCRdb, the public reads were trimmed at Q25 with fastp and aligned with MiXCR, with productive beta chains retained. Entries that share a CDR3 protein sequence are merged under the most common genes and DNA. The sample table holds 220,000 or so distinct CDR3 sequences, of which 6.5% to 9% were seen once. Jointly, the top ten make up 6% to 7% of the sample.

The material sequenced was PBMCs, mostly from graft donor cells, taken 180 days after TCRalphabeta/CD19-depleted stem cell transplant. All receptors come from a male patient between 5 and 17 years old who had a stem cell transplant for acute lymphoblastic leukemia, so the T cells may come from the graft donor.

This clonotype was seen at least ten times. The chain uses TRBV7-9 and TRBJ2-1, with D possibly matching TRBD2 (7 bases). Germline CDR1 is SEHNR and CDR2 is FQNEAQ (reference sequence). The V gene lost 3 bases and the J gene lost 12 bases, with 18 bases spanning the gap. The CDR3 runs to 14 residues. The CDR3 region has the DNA TGTGCCAGCAGCTTGGCGGGGGCGGGTGATGGGCAGTTCTTC. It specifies CASSLAGAGDGQFF.

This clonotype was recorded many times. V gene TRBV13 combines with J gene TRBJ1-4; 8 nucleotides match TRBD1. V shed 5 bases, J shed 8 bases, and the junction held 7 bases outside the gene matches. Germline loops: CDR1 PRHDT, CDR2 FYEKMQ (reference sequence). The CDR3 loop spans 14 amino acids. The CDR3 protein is CASSIRTGHEKLFF. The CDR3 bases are TGTGCCAGCAGCATCCGGACAGGGCACGAAAAACTGTTTTTT.

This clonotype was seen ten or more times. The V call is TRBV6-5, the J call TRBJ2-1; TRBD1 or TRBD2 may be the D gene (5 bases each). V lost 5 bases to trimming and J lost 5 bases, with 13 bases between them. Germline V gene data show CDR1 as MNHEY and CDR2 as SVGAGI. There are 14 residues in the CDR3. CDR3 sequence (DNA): TGTGCCAGCAGTCCTCGGGACGGCCACAATGAGCAGTTCTTC. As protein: CASSPRDGHNEQFF.

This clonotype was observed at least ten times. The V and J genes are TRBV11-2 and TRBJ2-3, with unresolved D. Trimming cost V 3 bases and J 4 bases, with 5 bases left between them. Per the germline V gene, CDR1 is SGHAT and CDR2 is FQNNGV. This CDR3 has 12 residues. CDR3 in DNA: TGTGCCAGCAGCTTTGCGTCAGATACGCAGTATTTT. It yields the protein CASSFASDTQYF.

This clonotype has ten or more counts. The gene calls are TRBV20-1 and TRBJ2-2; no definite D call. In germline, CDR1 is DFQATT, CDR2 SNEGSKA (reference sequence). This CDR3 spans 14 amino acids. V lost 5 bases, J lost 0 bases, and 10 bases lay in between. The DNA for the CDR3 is TGCAGTGCTTCGGACCCTTCGAACACCGGGGAGCTGTTTTTT. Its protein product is CSASDPSNTGELFF.

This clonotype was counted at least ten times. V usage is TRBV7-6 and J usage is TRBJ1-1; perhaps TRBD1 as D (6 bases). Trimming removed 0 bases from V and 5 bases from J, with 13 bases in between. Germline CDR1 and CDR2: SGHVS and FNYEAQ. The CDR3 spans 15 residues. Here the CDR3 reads CASSLARGGGTEAFF. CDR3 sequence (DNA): TGTGCCAGCAGCTTAGCCCGGGGAGGGGGTACTGAAGCTTTCTTT.

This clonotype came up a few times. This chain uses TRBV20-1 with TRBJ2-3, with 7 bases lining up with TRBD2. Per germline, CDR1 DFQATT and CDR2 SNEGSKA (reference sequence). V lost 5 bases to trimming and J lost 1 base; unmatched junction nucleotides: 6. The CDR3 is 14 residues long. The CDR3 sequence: CSAPWGGGTDTQYF. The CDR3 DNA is TGCAGTGCTCCCTGGGGGGGGGGCACAGATACGCAGTATTTT.